The following is a T cell receptor (beta chain) sequence with its context. Its antigen is currently unknown. The data were obtained in a study of cytomegalovirus exposure and HLA in healthy donors. Notes on the study in general: There were about 160 TCR beta chains listed as cytomegalovirus-associated. Approximately 18,000 TCR beta sequences were associated with HLA alleles at 0.05 false discovery rate in a later analysis. Looking again later, the authors saw that most CMV-associated TCR beta chains seemed HLA-restricted. TCR beta sequences reportedly predicted most subjects' HLA-A and HLA-B alleles accurately.

Germline lookup yields CDR1 LNHDA and CDR2 SQIVND (reference sequence). The CDR3 covers 15 residues. The V end was cut by 2 bases, the J end by 2 bases, with 7 bases between. Primers for the PCR totalled 60 Vbeta and 13 Jbeta. Sequenced by immunoSEQ multiplex PCR; TCRdb stores in-frame clones only, minus some. This table has 200,000 or so clones, more than 75% appearing once. The rearrangement joins TRBV19 to TRBJ2-6; D is undetermined. The receptor's source is a male donor in good health and CMV-seronegative. The specimen sequenced was PBMCs. Here the CDR3 reads CASSIKLPGANVLTF. The CDR3 DNA reads as TGTGCCAGTAGTATAAAGCTACCTGGGGCCAACGTCCTGACTTTC.